The 32 T cell receptor beta chains in this list originate from one sample, sequenced in a study of blood T cell repertoires in COVID-19. Assay used: immunoSEQ multiplex PCR; TCRdb lists only in-frame clones, some missing. The table includes roughly 250,000 clones, roughly four fifths detected once. Material: peripheral blood. All receptors derive from a woman aged 55-75 years with active or convalescent COVID-19.

This clone showed up just a few times. The chain links TRBV12-3 or TRBV12-4 to TRBJ2-7; D is undetermined. With 1 base removed from V and 3 bases from J, the gap between germline ends came to 7 bases. The length of the CDR3 is 13 residues. CDR3 protein: CASSLGHLYEQYF. The CDR3 DNA is TGTGCCAGCAGTTTAGGGCATCTCTACGAGCAGTACTTC.

The chain carries TRBV5-5 and TRBJ1-4; D is possibly TRBD1 (6 bases). V was shortened by 1 base and J by 7 bases, with 14 bases between the two germline ends. This CDR3 is built from 15 residues. Per germline, CDR1 SGHKS and CDR2 YYEKEE (reference sequence). As DNA, the CDR3 is TGTGCCAGCAGCTTGTATGGGGGCTCCAGTGAAAAACTGTTTTTT. It translates to CASSLYGGSSEKLFF. Full variable domain (remainder filled in from reference TRBV5-5 and TRBJ1-4): DAGVTQSPTHLIKTRGQQVTLRCSPISGHKSVSWYQQVLGQGPQFIFQYYEKEERGRGNFPDRFSARQFPNYSSELNVNALLLGDSALYLCASSLYGGSSEKLFFGSGTQLSVL.

CDR3 DNA: TGTGCCAGCTCAATAGAGGGGACAGCGCTACCCTATGGCTACACCTTC. Encoded protein: CASSIEGTALPYGYTF. V is TRBV19 and J is TRBJ1-2, with 7 nucleotides matching TRBD1. CDR1 and CDR2 from the germline V gene are LNHDA and SQIVND (reference sequence). The CDR3 totals 16 residues. The J segment lost 4 bases and the V segment lost 9 bases, leaving 17 bases of the junction unmatched.

This clone came up once. The J gene is TRBJ2-3, the V gene TRBV9; TRBD2 aligns across 11 bases. J gave up 4 bases and V 4 bases, and 8 bases lay outside the gene matches. There are 16 residues in the CDR3. CDR1 is SGDLS and CDR2 is YYNGEE in the germline V gene. The CDR3 DNA sequence: TGTGCCAGCAGCCCAGTAGCGGGGGGGGTCGCAGATACGCAGTATTTT. As protein: CASSPVAGGVADTQYF. Full variable domain (outside the CDR3, taken from reference TRBV9 and TRBJ2-3): DSGVTQTPKHLITATGQRVTLRCSPRSGDLSVYWYQQSLDQGLQFLIQYYNGEERAKGNILERFSAQQFPDLHSELNLSSLELGDSALYFCASSPVAGGVADTQYFGPGTRLTVL.

In the case of this clone: Mismatch with germline at one junction end may stem from a read error. The CDR3 spells CASRGQGQASSETFF. The DNA for the CDR3 is TGCGCCAGCAGAGGACAGGGCCAGGCATCGTCTGAAACTTTCTTT. The chain recombines TRBV5-1 with TRBJ1-1, with 8 bases identical to TRBD1. This CDR3 comprises 15 residues. Germline V gene data show CDR1 as SGHRS and CDR2 as YFSETQ.

CDR3 sequence (DNA): TGTGCCAGCAGCCCCCGGACTATAAAGGGAGAGACCCAGTACTTC. Translated, it gives CASSPRTIKGETQYF. The genes are TRBV3-1 (or the pseudogene TRBV3-2) and TRBJ2-5; weak D call: TRBD2 (6 bases). The germline V gene has CDR1 LGHDT and CDR2 YNNKEL (reference sequence). Trimming stripped 4 bases from V and 4 bases from J, with 16 bases between. The CDR3 length is 15 residues.

The chain couples TRBV5-1 to TRBJ1-4, with a weak D call TRBD1 (6 bases). V was pared by 5 bases and J by 1 base, with 9 bases between. The germline gives CDR1 SGHRS, CDR2 YFSETQ. The CDR3 length is 14 residues. CDR3 sequence reads: CASSPQGTNEKLFF. The CDR3 DNA follows: TGCGCCAGCAGTCCACAGGGAACTAATGAAAAACTGTTTTTT.

The chain employs TRBV5-4 and TRBJ2-5, with 8 bases that match TRBD2. Per the germline V gene, CDR1 is SGHNT and CDR2 is YYREEE (reference sequence). Unmatched junction bases numbered 14, after V lost 4 bases and J lost 6 bases. This CDR3 region has 16 residues. The CDR3 region has the DNA TGTGCCAGCAGCGGCCCCGGGGGGGCCGTTATGAAGACCCAGTACTTC. Translated, it gives CASSGPGGAVMKTQYF. Full variable domain (rest looked up from reference TRBV5-4 and TRBJ2-5): ETGVTQSPTHLIKTRGQQVTLRCSSQSGHNTVSWYQQALGQGPQFIFQYYREEENGRGNFPPRFSGLQFPNYSSELNVNALELDDSALYLCASSGPGGAVMKTQYFGPGTRLLVL.

This clone was counted a few times. The V gene is TRBV6-6, the J gene TRBJ2-3, with a tentative D call TRBD2 (5 bases). V was pared by 4 bases and J by 4 bases, with 12 bases between. Looked up from germline, CDR1 is MNHNY and CDR2 is SVGAGI (reference sequence). The CDR3 sequence is 14 residues long. CDR3 sequence: CASSLPEAADTQYF. The DNA for the CDR3 is TGTGCCAGCAGTTTACCTGAAGCGGCAGATACGCAGTATTTT.

V usage is TRBV30 and J usage is TRBJ1-1; TRBD1 aligns across 11 bases. This CDR3 comprises 14 residues. CDR1 is GTSNPN, CDR2 SVGIG, per germline (reference sequence). V was pared by 3 bases and J by 3 bases, with 3 bases of the junction left unmatched. CDR3 amino acids: CAWSRTGGYTEAFF. For the CDR3, the DNA is TGTGCCTGGAGCCGGACAGGGGGCTACACTGAAGCTTTCTTT.

The V and J genes are TRBV19 and TRBJ1-6; TRBD1 agrees at 9 bases. The germline gives CDR1 LNHDA, CDR2 SQIVND (reference sequence). V trimming: 0 bases; J trimming: 7 bases; junction bases outside the gene matches: 7. This CDR3 contains 17 residues. Written as DNA, the CDR3 is TGTGCCAGTAGTATAGACCAACCGGGACAGGGAAATTCACCCCTCCACTTT. It encodes CASSIDQPGQGNSPLHF. The complete variable domain, with remaining parts taken from reference TRBV19 and TRBJ1-6, reads DGGITQSPKYLFRKEGQNVTLSCEQNLNHDAMYWYRQDPGQGLRLIYYSQIVNDFQKGDIAEGYSVSREKKESFPLTVTSAQKNPTAFYLCASSIDQPGQGNSPLHFGNGTRLTVT.

The chain employs TRBV7-2 and TRBJ2-6; TRBD1 matches 7 bases. This CDR3 is built from 15 residues. CDR1 and CDR2 from the germline V gene are SGHTA and FQGNSA. V trimming: 2 bases; J trimming: 2 bases; junction bases outside the gene matches: 0. The CDR3 DNA reads as TGTGCCAGCAGCTTACAGGGGGCTGGGGCCAACGTCCTGACTTTC. Protein product: CASSLQGAGANVLTF.

The V and J genes are TRBV6-4 and TRBJ1-4; no definite D call. This CDR3 has 13 residues. V lost 4 bases and J lost 8, with 11 bases in between. Per germline, CDR1 MRHNA and CDR2 SNTAGT. CDR3: CASSVWRGEKLFF. The CDR3 DNA follows: TGTGCCAGCAGTGTCTGGCGCGGGGAAAAACTGTTTTTT.

The chain couples TRBV3-1 (or the pseudogene TRBV3-2) to TRBJ1-2, with D possibly matching TRBD1 (5 bases). V lost 1 base to trimming and J lost 7 bases, with 13 bases between them. Germline assignment: CDR1 LGHDT and CDR2 YNNKEL (reference sequence). The CDR3 runs 14 residues. CDR3 sequence reads: CASSQVEGASGYTF. DNA of the CDR3: TGTGCCAGCAGCCAAGTCGAAGGGGCGAGTGGCTACACCTTC.

The CDR3 protein is CASSYGTENSGNTIYF. DNA for the CDR3: TGTGCCAGCAGTTACGGGACAGAAAACTCTGGAAACACCATATATTTT. The genes are TRBV6-6 and TRBJ1-3; 7 positions agree with TRBD1. J was trimmed by 0 bases and V by 2 bases; bases with no gene match: 4. The CDR3 is made up of 16 amino acids. Germline V CDR1 and CDR2: MNHNY, SVGAGI (reference sequence).

The chain combines TRBV19 with TRBJ1-3; TRBD1 aligns across 8 bases. From germline, CDR1 is LNHDA and CDR2 SQIVND (reference sequence). The junction had 8 bases not matched to a gene; V was cut back by 6 bases and J by 4 bases. The CDR3 consists of 15 residues. The CDR3 nucleotides are TGTGCCAGTAGCCCTGACAGGGGAGGAGGAAACACCATATATTTT. Its translation: CASSPDRGGGNTIYF.

The J gene is TRBJ1-3, the V gene TRBV29-1; TRBD1 is a possible D gene (5 bases). There are 13 residues in the CDR3. Per the germline V gene, CDR1 is SQVTM and CDR2 is ANQGSEA. V shed 2 bases and J shed 7 bases, with 12 bases lying between them. CDR3 protein: CSVEFQGVNTIYF. The CDR3, as DNA: TGCAGCGTTGAATTCCAGGGTGTGAACACCATATATTTT. The variable domain in full, completed from reference TRBV29-1 and TRBJ1-3, reads SAVISQKPSRDICQRGTSLTIQCQVDSQVTMMFWYRQQPGQSLTLIATANQGSEATYESGFVIDKFPISRPNLTFSTLTVSNMSPEDSSIYLCSVEFQGVNTIYFGEGSWLTVV.

Remarks on this clone: The germline gene is not matched at one end of the junction; a read error may be the cause. This chain links TRBV14 with TRBJ1-2; 7 bases align to TRBD1. This CDR3 spans 17 amino acids. Per the germline V gene, CDR1 is SGHDN and CDR2 is FVKESK. This CDR3 reads CASSQVMIRQGHLGYAF. Here the CDR3 DNA reads TGTGCCAGCAGCCAAGTCATGATCAGACAGGGCCATCTAGGGTATGCCTTC.

J is TRBJ2-1 and V is TRBV7-8, with a tentative D call TRBD2 (5 bases). The V and J ends lost 0 bases and 2 bases respectively, with 8 bases between them. CDR3 length equals 15 residues. Germline-derived CDR1 and CDR2 are SGHVS and FQNEAQ. CDR3 amino acids: CASSLALAPYNEQFF. The CDR3 DNA follows: TGTGCCAGCAGCTTAGCTCTAGCACCCTACAATGAGCAGTTCTTC.

Only one count was recorded for this clone. Here the CDR3 reads CASSQGPRGPRSGNTIYF. The CDR3 DNA reads TGCGCCAGCAGCCAAGGTCCTAGGGGCCCTCGCTCTGGAAACACCATATATTTT. The rearrangement joins TRBV4-1 to TRBJ1-3, with D possibly matching TRBD1 (5 bases). The V end was cut by 1 base, the J end by 0 bases, with 16 bases between. Germline V CDR1 and CDR2: MGHRA, YSYEKL. The CDR3 contains 18 residues.

This chain connects TRBV28 to TRBJ2-7; D perhaps matches TRBD1 (6 bases). The CDR3 totals 15 residues. Germline assignment: CDR1 MDHEN and CDR2 SYDVKM. V gave up 1 base and J gave up 0 bases, with 10 bases separating them. In nucleotides, the CDR3 is TGTGCCAGCAGTTTATATCGGGACACCTCCTACGAGCAGTACTTC. Translated: CASSLYRDTSYEQYF.

Only one count was recorded for this clone. The V call is TRBV28, the J call TRBJ1-2; 8 bases are a match to TRBD1. Germline V lookup: CDR1 MDHEN, CDR2 SYDVKM. The CDR3 loop spans 16 amino acids. J lost 4 bases, V lost 3 bases, and 10 bases had no gene match. CDR3 amino acids: CASSLAGGALTYGYTF. The DNA for the CDR3 is TGTGCCAGCAGTTTGGCAGGGGGCGCGTTGACCTATGGCTACACCTTC.

The J gene is TRBJ2-7, the V gene TRBV10-1; TRBD1 aligns across 10 bases. Losses at the gene ends were 3 bases for V and 2 bases for J; bases not matched to a gene: 7. The CDR3 spans 16 residues. Germline-derived CDR1 and CDR2 are WNHNN and SYGVQD (reference sequence). In DNA, the CDR3 is TGCGCCAGCAGTGAAACAGGGACAGGGGACCCCTACGAGCAGTACTTC. It yields the protein CASSETGTGDPYEQYF.

V and J are TRBV9 and TRBJ2-1; D perhaps matches TRBD2 (5 bases). Trimming took 0 bases from V and 2 from J, leaving 9 bases between them. The CDR3 consists of 15 residues. The V gene's germline CDR1 is SGDLS and CDR2 YYNGEE. CDR3 region: CASSVVGRTYNEQFF. The CDR3 DNA is TGTGCCAGCAGCGTAGTAGGGAGAACCTACAATGAGCAGTTCTTC.

J is TRBJ2-2 and V is TRBV19; D gene unclear. This CDR3 contains 14 residues. V shed 5 bases and J shed 7 bases, with 14 bases lying between them. In germline, CDR1 is LNHDA, CDR2 SQIVND (reference sequence). CDR3 DNA sequence: TGTGCCAGTAGTGATTGGCACAGATTCGGGGAGCTGTTTTTT. Its protein product is CASSDWHRFGELFF.

The rearrangement links TRBV29-1 to TRBJ2-2; D remains unclear. This CDR3 is 11 amino acids long. Trimming cost V 3 bases and J 8 bases, with 7 bases left between them. From germline, CDR1 is SQVTM and CDR2 ANQGSEA. The CDR3 DNA sequence: TGCAGCGTTGACCAGTTTGGGGAGCTGTTTTTT. This encodes CSVDQFGELFF.

This clone was seen a few times. The chain links TRBV5-6 to TRBJ2-6; D is unresolved. Germline loops: CDR1 SGHDT, CDR2 YYEEEE. V was trimmed by 2 bases and J by 0 bases, leaving 6 bases between them. The CDR3 sequence is 15 residues long. CDR3 in DNA: TGTGCCAGCAGCTTCGGTTACTCTGGGGCCAACGTCCTGACTTTC. Translating it yields CASSFGYSGANVLTF.

The rearrangement uses TRBV20-1 and TRBJ1-5, with D tentatively TRBD1 (5 bases). The germline V gene has CDR1 DFQATT and CDR2 SNEGSKA (reference sequence). The CDR3 runs to 11 residues. V was pared by 3 bases and J by 9 bases, with 9 bases between. The CDR3 DNA sequence: TGCAGTGCTAGTCTAACAGGGCCCCAGCATTTT. Translated: CSASLTGPQHF.

The gene calls are TRBV9 and TRBJ2-3; tentatively, D is TRBD2 (6 bases). The CDR3 is 15 amino acids. With 0 bases removed from V and 1 base from J, the gap between germline ends came to 9 bases. The germline V gene encodes CDR1 SGDLS and CDR2 YYNGEE. In DNA form, the CDR3 reads TGTGCCAGCAGCGTAGCGGGCGGGGGCACAGATACGCAGTATTTT. Residues: CASSVAGGGTDTQYF.

The rearrangement uses TRBV5-1 and TRBJ2-2; D might be TRBD2 (6 bases). Germline-derived CDR1 and CDR2 are SGHRS and YFSETQ. There are 14 residues in the CDR3. V was pared by 0 bases and J by 5 bases, with 8 bases between. In nucleotides, the CDR3 is TGCGCCAGCAGCTTGGTACGGGGGACCGGGGAGCTGTTTTTT. It yields the protein CASSLVRGTGELFF.

The chain couples TRBV12-3 or TRBV12-4 to TRBJ2-7; tentatively, D is TRBD1 (6 bases). The CDR3 covers 12 residues. V lost 4 bases and J lost 5, with 9 bases in between. The CDR3 protein is CASSYRANEQYF. In DNA, the CDR3 is TGTGCCAGCAGTTACAGGGCCAACGAGCAGTACTTC.

The V gene is TRBV27, the J gene TRBJ2-5; 8 nucleotides agree with TRBD1. CDR1 is MNHEY, CDR2 SMNVEV, per germline (reference sequence). This CDR3 contains 13 residues. After removal of 5 bases from V and 6 bases from J, the junction contained 5 bases not matched to a gene. DNA for the CDR3: TGTGCCAGCAGTGCCCACAGGGGGAAGACCCAGTACTTC. This encodes CASSAHRGKTQYF.